This T cell receptor beta chain derives from a study of metastatic and nonmetastatic thyroid tumors. Study at large: Malignant and benign thyroid patients had repertoires compared in peripheral blood and tumor or nodule tissue. Whole-study results and caveats: Significantly greater TCR beta diversity was reportedly found in malignant thyroid tumors than in benign nodules (in blood and tumor).

Thyroid surgery was preceded by no treatment in any patient. This clone is medium-sized. No antigen is known for it. The sample holds other DNA sequences that translate to the same CDR3. The CDR3 is made up of 14 amino acids. V shed 0 bases, J shed 5 bases, and the junction held 4 bases outside the gene matches. Germline CDR1 reads ENHRY; CDR2 reads SYGVKD. In the authors' workflow: A papillary thyroid cancer distant-metastasis classifier was built from CDR3 differences across clinicopathological groups. With MiXCR, TCRdb reprocessed the PCR reads. TCRdb, not the original authors, processed these V and J calls. The sample lists fewer than 13,000 clones, about 26% occurring once.

The origin of this receptor is a male donor with papillary thyroid cancer or a benign thyroid nodule (not recorded which). Some clones in this sample may be carry-over from other donors' samples. Sequencing was carried out using tumor tissue. The V call is TRBV10-3, the J call TRBJ2-7, with 7 bases identical to TRBD2. The CDR3 protein is CAISESTSVDEQYF. The CDR3 DNA reads TGTGCCATCAGTGAGTCCACTAGCGTCGACGAGCAGTACTTC.